Shown below are 15 T cell receptor beta chains from a single sample sequenced in a study of blood T cell repertoires in COVID-19. Generated by immunoSEQ multiplex PCR, the TCRdb table keeps only in-frame clones and is missing some. The sample lists around 250,000 clones, less than 95% seen once, with 2.5% to 3% in the top ten. Input material: PBMCs or T cells enriched from blood (not recorded which). These receptors were obtained from a man in his forties who had been exposed to COVID-19.

J is TRBJ2-3 and V is TRBV28; 10 bases are shared with TRBD2. CDR3 length: 20 residues. CDR1 and CDR2 from the germline V gene are MDHEN and SYDVKM. With V trimmed by 7 bases and J by 7 bases, 26 bases remained unmatched. CDR3 nucleotides: TGTGCCAGCACCCTCCCACCCCCCGGGACTAGCGAGTCTACGGATAATACGCAGTATTTT. As protein: CASTLPPPGTSESTDNTQYF.

The V and J genes are TRBV19 and TRBJ2-3, with 9 bases matching TRBD2. Germline assignment: CDR1 LNHDA and CDR2 SQIVND (reference sequence). This CDR3 is 12 amino acids long. J lost 10 bases, V lost 2 bases, and 1 base had no gene match. The chain's CDR3 is CASSIQREAQYF. CDR3 nucleotides: TGTGCCAGTAGTATACAGCGGGAGGCGCAGTATTTT.

The chain has TRBV7-2 and TRBJ1-1; D is ambiguous. The CDR3 has 14 residues. Germline CDR1 is SGHTA and CDR2 is FQGNSA. Between the trimmed V and J ends, which lost 2 bases and 7 bases, there was a span of 14 bases. For the CDR3, the DNA is TGTGCCAGCAGCTTAAAACAGAAGAGCAATGAAGCTTTCTTT. Translating gives CASSLKQKSNEAFF.

This rearrangement joins TRBV19 to TRBJ1-6; 7 nucleotides agree with TRBD1. Germline CDR1 reads LNHDA; CDR2 reads SQIVND (reference sequence). Trimming cost V 5 bases and J 8 bases; bases outside gene matches: 9. The CDR3 covers 15 residues. In DNA form, the CDR3 reads TGTGCCAGTAGTCGGAACAGGGGACGTGATTCACCCCTCCACTTT. Its translation: CASSRNRGRDSPLHF.

V is TRBV11-3 and J is TRBJ2-1, with unresolved D. The CDR3 totals 16 residues. V lost 2 bases, J lost 0 bases, and 11 bases lay in between. CDR1 SGHNT and CDR2 YENEEA come from the germline V gene. This CDR3 is CASSLRPRSSYNEQFF. DNA for the CDR3: TGTGCCAGCAGCTTAAGGCCGAGGAGCTCCTACAATGAGCAGTTCTTC.

V usage is TRBV28 and J usage is TRBJ1-1; 8 bases fit TRBD1. V gave up 6 bases and J gave up 5 bases; unmatched junction bases: 11. The CDR3 is 15 residues long. CDR1 and CDR2 from the germline V gene are MDHEN and SYDVKM. The CDR3 region has the DNA TGTGCCAGCAGAACCGGGACAGGATCCCCTACTGAAGCTTTCTTT. Translation: CASRTGTGSPTEAFF. The entire variable domain, with the rest obtained from reference TRBV28 and TRBJ1-1, is as follows: DVKVTQSSRYLVKRTGEKVFLECVQDMDHENMFWYRQDPGLGLRLIYFSYDVKMKEKGDIPEGYSVSREKKERFSLILESASTNQTSMYLCASRTGTGSPTEAFFGQGTRLTVV.

The CDR3 protein is CASSEVRTLNEQFF. The CDR3 coding sequence is TGTGCCAGCAGTGAGGTGCGGACTCTGAATGAGCAGTTCTTC. The chain is built from TRBV2 and TRBJ2-1, with D perhaps TRBD2 (5 bases). Looked up from germline, CDR1 is SNHLY and CDR2 is FYNNEI. The V end lost 3 bases, the J end lost 7 bases, and 13 bases lay between the germline ends. This CDR3 is built from 14 residues.

V and J are TRBV19 and TRBJ1-1; 12 bases align to TRBD1. Germline assignment: CDR1 LNHDA and CDR2 SQIVND (reference sequence). The J segment lost 0 bases and the V segment lost 5 bases, leaving 7 bases of the junction unmatched. This CDR3 region has 17 residues. This CDR3 is CASSSPGQGAMNTEAFF. In nucleotides, the CDR3 is TGTGCCAGTAGTTCTCCGGGACAGGGGGCCATGAACACTGAAGCTTTCTTT.

The chain carries TRBV5-1 and TRBJ1-1; D unclear. The CDR3 sequence is 14 residues long. Germline assignment: CDR1 SGHRS and CDR2 YFSETQ. With 4 bases removed from V and 1 base from J, the gap between germline ends came to 11 bases. The CDR3 region has the DNA TGCGCCAGCAGCCTCCGGGATCAGAACACTGAAGCTTTCTTT. Protein sequence: CASSLRDQNTEAFF.

The chain couples TRBV6-1 to TRBJ2-2; 9 bases are shared with TRBD1. The CDR3 spans 17 residues. The V segment lost 4 bases and the J segment 3 bases; nucleotides outside the gene matches: 9. Germline lookup yields CDR1 MNHNS and CDR2 SASEGT. CDR3 nucleotides: TGTGCCAGCAGTGGTCTACAGGGGGCGCAGGACACCGGGGAGCTGTTTTTT. Amino acids: CASSGLQGAQDTGELFF.

This chain joins TRBV4-3 and TRBJ2-7; TRBD1 matches 8 bases. The CDR3 consists of 15 residues. Germline lookup yields CDR1 LGHNA and CDR2 YSLEER. J gave up 3 bases and V 1 base, and 5 bases lay outside the gene matches. CDR3 sequence (DNA): TGCGCCAGCAGCCAAGCCCTAGACAGGGGCTACGAGCAGTACTTC. Protein sequence: CASSQALDRGYEQYF.

The chain couples TRBV28 to TRBJ2-1, with D uncertain. This CDR3 contains 16 residues. The germline V gene encodes CDR1 MDHEN and CDR2 SYDVKM. Trimming removed 5 bases from V and 9 bases from J, with 23 bases in between. Written as DNA, the CDR3 is TGTGCCAGCAGTACCCCGTTGCTCCCCAGGAACGGTGAGCAGTTCTTC. The encoded protein is CASSTPLLPRNGEQFF.

The rearrangement uses TRBV19 and TRBJ2-2, with D possibly matching TRBD1 (5 bases). CDR1 is LNHDA and CDR2 is SQIVND in the germline V gene (reference sequence). The CDR3 consists of 16 residues. V lost 4 bases and J lost 1, with 13 bases in between. This chain's CDR3 is CASSTVGRMNTGELFF. The CDR3 nucleotides are TGTGCCAGTAGTACGGTGGGGCGAATGAACACCGGGGAGCTGTTTTTT.

This chain connects TRBV24-1 to TRBJ2-7, with TRBD1 matching over 10 bases. The junction had 8 bases not matched to a gene; V was cut back by 3 bases and J by 4 bases. Germline values: CDR1 KGHDR, CDR2 SFDVKD. The CDR3 spans 16 residues. The CDR3, as DNA: TGTGCCACCAGTGATCAGCCAGGGACAGGGGTGTACGAGCAGTACTTC. Encoded protein: CATSDQPGTGVYEQYF.

The CDR3 reads CASGPPGQGGSPLHF. Written as DNA, the CDR3 is TGTGCCAGTGGCCCCCCAGGACAGGGTGGCTCACCCCTCCACTTT. This chain uses TRBV19 with TRBJ1-6; 8 nucleotides line up with TRBD1. The CDR3 consists of 15 residues. CDR1 is LNHDA, CDR2 SQIVND, per germline (reference sequence). With V trimmed by 8 bases and J by 10 bases, 13 bases remained unmatched. Full variable domain (rest looked up from reference TRBV19 and TRBJ1-6): DGGITQSPKYLFRKEGQNVTLSCEQNLNHDAMYWYRQDPGQGLRLIYYSQIVNDFQKGDIAEGYSVSREKKESFPLTVTSAQKNPTAFYLCASGPPGQGGSPLHFGNGTRLTVT.